The entry that follows covers one T cell receptor beta chain sequence. Its antigen is not identified. This record belongs to a study of chemoradiotherapy in HPV16-positive cancers. Overall study context: Candidate HPV-specific clones and shared TCR motifs came from a couple of HPV16-positive patients. Study-wide results and caveats: Non-HPV-specific T cells did not expand in tumors during treatment, whereas candidate HPV-specific clones and E7-related motifs did. Only a couple of HPV16-positive patients supplied the functional HPV-specificity definition.

TCRdb keeps only in-frame clones here, not all; method: immunoSEQ multiplex PCR. The data show about 4,000 clones, roughly 80% seen once. CDR3 length: 15 residues. CDR1 and CDR2 (germline): MNHNS, SASEGT. V was pared by 7 bases and J by 0 bases, with 12 bases between. Repeated repertoire sampling spanned the course of chemoradiotherapy. V usage is TRBV6-1 and J usage is TRBJ2-2, with D hard to call. The TCR comes from a human donor with HPV-associated anogenital cancer. The starting material was tumor tissue, obtained from a patient who underwent chemoradiotherapy. The CDR3 DNA follows: TGTGCCAGCAATCATGGGCAGCCGAACACCGGGGAGCTGTTTTTT. This translates into CASNHGQPNTGELFF.